This T cell receptor (beta chain) appears in the sequencing data of a study of Ad26.COV2.S vaccination and SARS-CoV-2 variants. Clones were read by immunoSEQ multiplex PCR, and TCRdb kept only the in-frame ones, dropping some. This sample yields almost 400,000 clones, of which approximately 90% are seen a single time; around 2% belongs to the top ten. Treatment denoted: approximately 18 received Ad26.COV2.S at low or high dose, single or two shots; five or six received placebo; per-sample allocation not given. Specimen acquisition occurred on day 63 following the initial vaccine or placebo injection. Immunization relied on an Ad26 vector, which expressed Wuhan-strain SARS-CoV-2 spike. As regards this clone: Its antigen is not identified. Other DNA sequences from this sample encode an identical CDR3 as well.

This CDR3 has 14 residues. Per the germline V gene, CDR1 is SGHDT and CDR2 is YYEEEE. Trimming removed 2 bases from V and 6 bases from J, with 12 bases in between. Points from the study as a whole: Total T cell responses, in the TCR breadth and depth analyses, may have been underestimated.

The sequenced sample was peripheral blood, obtained in a trial of Ad26.COV2.S vaccine versus placebo. J is TRBJ2-1 and V is TRBV5-6, with D possibly being TRBD1 (6 bases). The source is a person between 18 and 59 years old who received the Ad26.COV2.S COVID-19 vaccine or a placebo. CDR3 in amino acids: CASSFGTGSNEQFF. The CDR3 coding sequence is TGTGCCAGCAGCTTCGGAACAGGGTCCAATGAGCAGTTCTTC.